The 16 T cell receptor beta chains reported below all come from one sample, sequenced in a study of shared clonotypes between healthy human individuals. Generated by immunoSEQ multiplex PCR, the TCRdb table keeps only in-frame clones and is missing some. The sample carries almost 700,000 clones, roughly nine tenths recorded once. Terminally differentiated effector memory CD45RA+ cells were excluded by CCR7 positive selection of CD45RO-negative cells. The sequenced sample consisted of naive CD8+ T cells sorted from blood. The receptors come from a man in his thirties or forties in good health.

The CDR3 here is CSVTRISGNTEAFF. CDR3 nucleotide sequence: TGCAGCGTGACCCGGATATCGGGGAACACTGAAGCTTTCTTT. The V and J genes are TRBV29-1 and TRBJ1-1, with D hard to call. This CDR3 is 14 amino acids long. Germline-derived CDR1 and CDR2 are SQVTM and ANQGSEA. Trimming left V 6 bases short and J 1 base short, with 15 bases between.

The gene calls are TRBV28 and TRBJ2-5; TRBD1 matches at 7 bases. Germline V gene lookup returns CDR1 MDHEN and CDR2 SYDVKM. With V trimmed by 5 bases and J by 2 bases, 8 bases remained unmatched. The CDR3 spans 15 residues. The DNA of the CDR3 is TGTGCCAGCAGTCCCCAGGGGGTCGGACAAGAGACCCAGTACTTC. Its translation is CASSPQGVGQETQYF.

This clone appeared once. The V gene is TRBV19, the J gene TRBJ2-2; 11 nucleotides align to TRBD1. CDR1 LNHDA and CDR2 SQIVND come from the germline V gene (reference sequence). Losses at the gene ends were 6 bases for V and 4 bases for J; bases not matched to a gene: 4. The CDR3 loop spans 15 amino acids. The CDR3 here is CASSTGTGGTGELFF. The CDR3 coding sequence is TGTGCCAGTAGCACCGGGACAGGGGGCACCGGGGAGCTGTTTTTT. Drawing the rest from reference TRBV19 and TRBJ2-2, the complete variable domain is DGGITQSPKYLFRKEGQNVTLSCEQNLNHDAMYWYRQDPGQGLRLIYYSQIVNDFQKGDIAEGYSVSREKKESFPLTVTSAQKNPTAFYLCASSTGTGGTGELFFGEGSRLTVL.

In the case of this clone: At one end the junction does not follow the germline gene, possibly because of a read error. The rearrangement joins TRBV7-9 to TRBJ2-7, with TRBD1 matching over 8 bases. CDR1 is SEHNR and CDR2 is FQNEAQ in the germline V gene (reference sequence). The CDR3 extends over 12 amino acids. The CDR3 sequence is CASSPTPGQANF. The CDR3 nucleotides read TGTGCCAGCAGCCCCACCCCGGGACAGGCTAACTTC.

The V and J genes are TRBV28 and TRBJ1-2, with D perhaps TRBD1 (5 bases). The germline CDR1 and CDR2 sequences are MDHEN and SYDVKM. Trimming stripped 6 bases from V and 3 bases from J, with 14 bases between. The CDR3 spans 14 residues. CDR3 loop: CASRLRQSDYGYTF. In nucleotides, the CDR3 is TGTGCCAGCAGACTTCGACAGTCAGACTATGGCTACACCTTC.

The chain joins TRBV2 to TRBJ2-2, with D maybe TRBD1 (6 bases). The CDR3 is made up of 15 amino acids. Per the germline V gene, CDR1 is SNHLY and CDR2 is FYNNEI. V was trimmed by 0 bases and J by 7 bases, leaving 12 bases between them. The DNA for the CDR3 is TGTGCCAGCAGTGAAGCGGATACAGGGCTCGGGGAGCTGTTTTTT. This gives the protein CASSEADTGLGELFF.

CDR3 protein: CASGGLNYEQYF. The CDR3 region has the DNA TGTGCCAGCGGGGGACTGAACTACGAGCAGTACTTC. The chain joins TRBV27 to TRBJ2-7; tentative D call: TRBD2 (6 bases). V was shortened by 8 bases and J by 3 bases, with 11 bases between the two germline ends. Per germline, CDR1 MNHEY and CDR2 SMNVEV (reference sequence). This CDR3 contains 12 residues.

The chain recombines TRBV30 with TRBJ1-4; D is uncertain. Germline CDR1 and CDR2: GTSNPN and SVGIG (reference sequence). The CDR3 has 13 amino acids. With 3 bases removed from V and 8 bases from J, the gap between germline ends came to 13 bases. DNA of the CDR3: TGTGCCTGGAGCGGGGAGGATCGAGAAAAACTGTTTTTT. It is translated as CAWSGEDREKLFF.

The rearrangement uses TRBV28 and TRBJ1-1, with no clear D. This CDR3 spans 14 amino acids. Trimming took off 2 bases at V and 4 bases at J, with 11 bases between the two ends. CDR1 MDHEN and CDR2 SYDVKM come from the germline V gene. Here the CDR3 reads CASSLQSGGTEAFF. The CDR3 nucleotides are TGTGCCAGCAGTTTACAATCGGGTGGCACTGAAGCTTTCTTT.

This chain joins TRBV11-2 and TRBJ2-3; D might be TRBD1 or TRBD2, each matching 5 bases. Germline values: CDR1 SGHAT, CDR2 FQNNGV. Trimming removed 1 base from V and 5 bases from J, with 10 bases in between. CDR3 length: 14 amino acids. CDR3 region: CASSLGEGIDTQYF. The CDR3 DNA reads TGTGCCAGCAGCTTAGGAGAGGGGATAGATACGCAGTATTTT. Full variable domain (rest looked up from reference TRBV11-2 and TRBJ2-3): EAGVAQSPRYKIIEKRQSVAFWCNPISGHATLYWYQQILGQGPKLLIQFQNNGVVDDSQLPKDRFSAERLKGVDSTLKIQPAKLEDSAVYLCASSLGEGIDTQYFGPGTRLTVL.

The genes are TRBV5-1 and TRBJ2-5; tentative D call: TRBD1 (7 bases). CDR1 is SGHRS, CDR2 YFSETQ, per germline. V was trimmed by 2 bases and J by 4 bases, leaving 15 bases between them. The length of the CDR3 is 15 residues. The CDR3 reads CASSLKQGGGETQYF. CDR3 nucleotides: TGCGCCAGCAGCTTAAAGCAGGGGGGAGGAGAGACCCAGTACTTC. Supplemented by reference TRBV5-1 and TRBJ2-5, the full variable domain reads KAGVTQTPRYLIKTRGQQVTLSCSPISGHRSVSWYQQTPGQGLQFLFEYFSETQRNKGNFPGRFSGRQFSNSRSEMNVSTLELGDSALYLCASSLKQGGGETQYFGPGTRLLVL.

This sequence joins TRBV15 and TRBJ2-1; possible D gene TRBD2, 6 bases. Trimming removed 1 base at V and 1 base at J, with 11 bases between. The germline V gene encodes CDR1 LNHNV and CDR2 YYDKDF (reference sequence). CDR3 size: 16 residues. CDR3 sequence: CATSRGREGSYNEQFF. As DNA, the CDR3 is TGTGCCACCAGCAGAGGGCGGGAAGGGTCCTACAATGAGCAGTTCTTC.

This CDR3 reads CASSLGAGGFYNEQFF. The CDR3 nucleotides are TGTGCCAGCAGTTTAGGGGCAGGGGGATTCTACAATGAGCAGTTCTTC. The chain combines TRBV27 with TRBJ2-1, with 7 bases identical to TRBD1. This CDR3 comprises 16 residues. The V and J ends lost 2 bases and 3 bases, in that order; junction bases with no gene match: 7. Germline V gives CDR1 MNHEY, CDR2 SMNVEV (reference sequence).

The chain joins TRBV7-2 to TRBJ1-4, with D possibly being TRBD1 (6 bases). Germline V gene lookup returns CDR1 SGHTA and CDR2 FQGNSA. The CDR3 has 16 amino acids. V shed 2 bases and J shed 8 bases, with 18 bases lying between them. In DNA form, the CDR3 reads TGTGCCAGCAGCTTATTAGATGGGGGCTCGGGGGAAAAACTGTTTTTT. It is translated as CASSLLDGGSGEKLFF. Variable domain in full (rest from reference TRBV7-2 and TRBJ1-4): GAGVSQSPSNKVTEKGKDVELRCDPISGHTALYWYRQSLGQGLEFLIYFQGNSAPDKSGLPSDRFSAERTGGSVSTLTIQRTQQEDSAVYLCASSLLDGGSGEKLFFGSGTQLSVL.

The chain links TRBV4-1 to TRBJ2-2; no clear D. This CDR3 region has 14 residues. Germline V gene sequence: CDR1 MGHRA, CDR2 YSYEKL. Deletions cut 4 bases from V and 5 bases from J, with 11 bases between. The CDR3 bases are TGCGCCAGCAGCCTCGGAGTGGGAACCGGGGAGCTGTTTTTT. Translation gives CASSLGVGTGELFF.

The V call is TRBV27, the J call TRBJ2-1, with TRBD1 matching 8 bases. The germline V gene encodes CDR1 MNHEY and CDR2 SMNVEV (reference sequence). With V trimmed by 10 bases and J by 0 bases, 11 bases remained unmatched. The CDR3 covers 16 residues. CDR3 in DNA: TGTGCCACCAGCCAGGGGGCCAGGAGCTCCTACAATGAGCAGTTCTTC. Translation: CATSQGARSSYNEQFF.